This T cell receptor (beta chain) was documented in a study of regulatory T cells in long-lasting Graves disease. As for the study in general: Graves' disease counted as persistent after over 5 years of antithyroid drugs with positive TSH receptor antibodies.

J gave up 7 bases and V 7 bases, and 18 bases lay outside the gene matches. Germline-derived CDR1 and CDR2 are LNHDA and SQIVND (reference sequence). The CDR3 is 17 amino acids. Whole-study results and caveats: Among samples with persistent disease, TRBV28, TRBJ1-2 and TRBJ2-5 were favored.

This clonotype was seen at least ten times. What it recognizes is unknown. The authors built TCR beta libraries using iRepertoire HTBI primers and Arm-PCR of CDR3 regions. TCRdb passed the multiplex PCR reads through MiXCR, listing each CDR3 protein once. The table lists about 470,000 distinct CDR3 sequences, less than 25% of them singletons, with 6.5% to 10% in the top ten. Specified time point: persistent/refractory GD, antithyroid drugs over 5 years with positive TRAb. PBMCs provided the RNA from which the TCR library was made. The sequence was obtained from a female donor with Graves disease. The sample in question was peripheral blood mononuclear cells (PBMCs), obtained when the disease was refractory, from a patient treated with antithyroid drugs. The chain joins TRBV19 to TRBJ1-2, with 10 bases that match TRBD1. Here the CDR3 reads CASTRGQGPAVGGGYTF. CDR3 coding DNA: TGTGCCAGTACCAGGGGACAGGGGCCTGCAGTGGGCGGTGGCTACACCTTC.